The next 15 T cell receptor beta chains were all read from a single sample in a study of blood T cells in healthy people across ages. Using a J-beta primer mix together with a sample-barcoded 5' primer, a second PCR was run for roughly 7 to 11 cycles. TCRdb re-analysed the 5' RACE reads in MiXCR, keeping a single row per CDR3 protein. This table holds roughly 800,000 distinct CDR3 sequences, around 25% found once. The data were also submitted as part of a second study, on T cells of mothers and their children.

Sequencing was performed on blood. The source of these receptors is a boy between 5 and 17 years old in good health.

This clonotype was seen a few times. The V gene is TRBV29-1, the J gene TRBJ2-7; 9 nucleotides align to TRBD2. Germline trimming cut 6 bases from V and 3 bases from J; bases unmatched to any gene: 6. The CDR3 has 13 residues. Germline values: CDR1 SQVTM, CDR2 ANQGSEA. As DNA, the CDR3 is TGCAGCGTAGCCGTAGCGGGAGACTACGAGCAGTACTTC. Translated: CSVAVAGDYEQYF.

The rearrangement uses TRBV29-1 and TRBJ2-7; 8 positions agree with TRBD1. There are 14 residues in the CDR3. Germline values: CDR1 SQVTM, CDR2 ANQGSEA. With V trimmed by 0 bases and J by 2 bases, 3 bases remained unmatched. The CDR3 reads CSVEDRTGTYEQYF. The CDR3 DNA reads TGCAGCGTTGAAGATCGGACAGGGACCTACGAGCAGTACTTC.

The J gene is TRBJ2-5, the V gene TRBV5-5; unclear D gene. The DNA end is a closer match to TRBJ2-7, so the J assignment may be wrong. This CDR3 has 16 amino acids. Germline CDR1 reads SGHKS; CDR2 reads YYEKEE (reference sequence). For the CDR3, the DNA is TGTGCCAGCAGCCCCGCAGATACACCACCCACCTACGAGCAGTACTTC. Its protein product is CASSPADTPPTYEQYF.

In this sample, this clonotype turned up a few times. The chain carries TRBV5-1 and TRBJ2-3; D might be TRBD2 (5 bases). The CDR3 is 14 amino acids. Germline V gene sequence: CDR1 SGHRS, CDR2 YFSETQ. V was trimmed by 2 bases and J by 0 bases, leaving 7 bases between them. The CDR3 coding sequence is TGCGCCAGCAGCTTTCGGGAAAGCACAGATACGCAGTATTTT. It encodes CASSFRESTDTQYF.

This clonotype occurred a few times. This chain uses TRBV6-5 with TRBJ2-7; the D is unclear. The CDR3 is 14 residues long. CDR1 is MNHEY, CDR2 SVGAGI, per germline. V was shortened by 1 base and J by 2 bases, with 9 bases between the two germline ends. The CDR3 protein is CASSYYAEAYEQYF. CDR3 nucleotide sequence: TGTGCCAGCAGTTACTACGCAGAGGCCTACGAGCAGTACTTC.

V and J are TRBV6-5 and TRBJ1-4; 9 bases align to TRBD1. Losses at the gene ends were 5 bases for V and 8 bases for J; bases not matched to a gene: 3. The CDR3 is 13 amino acids. Germline CDR1 is MNHEY and CDR2 is SVGAGI. The CDR3 here is CASSDRGWEKLFF. The DNA for the CDR3 is TGTGCCAGCAGTGACAGGGGGTGGGAAAAACTGTTTTTT.

The chain couples TRBV5-1 to TRBJ2-6; D is undetermined. V was pared by 3 bases and J by 4 bases, with 11 bases between. The CDR3 spans 15 residues. CDR1 SGHRS and CDR2 YFSETQ come from the germline V gene. Here the CDR3 reads CASSSSLGGANVLTF. Here the CDR3 DNA reads TGCGCCAGCAGCTCCTCTTTGGGAGGGGCCAACGTCCTGACTTTC.

There are a few counts of this clonotype. The V gene is TRBV6-7, the J gene TRBJ2-5; D is unresolved. The last part of the DNA fits TRBJ2-7 better; the J call may be wrong. TRBV6-7 is assigned to the ORF class and has an uncertain function. The CDR3 spans 15 residues. The CDR3 DNA sequence: TGTGCCAGCAGTTACGTTTGGTACAGCTCCTACGAGCAGTACTTC. Amino acids: CASSYVWYSSYEQYF.

The chain couples TRBV9 to TRBJ1-2, with TRBD1 matching 7 bases. The CDR3 spans 15 residues. V lost 2 bases and J lost 0; bases outside the gene matches: 4. Per germline, CDR1 SGDLS and CDR2 YYNGEE. For the CDR3, the DNA is TGTGCCAGCAGCGTGGGACAGTTGGCTAACTATGGCTACACCTTC. Its translation: CASSVGQLANYGYTF.

V and J are TRBV12-3 or TRBV12-4 and TRBJ1-2, with D uncertain. Trimming cost V 8 bases and J 9 bases, with 22 bases left between them. This CDR3 is 14 amino acids long. As DNA, the CDR3 is TGTGCCAGCCGGGCTAGTTCTGTGCGCTCTAGCTACACCTTC. Translating gives CASRASSVRSSYTF.

This clonotype was counted between two and nine times. The J gene is TRBJ2-1, the V gene TRBV20-1; 10 bases align to TRBD2. Germline CDR1 and CDR2: DFQATT and SNEGSKA (reference sequence). V trimming: 1 base; J trimming: 5 bases; junction bases outside the gene matches: 2. This CDR3 has 14 amino acids. This chain's CDR3 is CSARGLAGDNEQFF. Here the CDR3 DNA reads TGCAGTGCTAGAGGGCTAGCGGGGGACAATGAGCAGTTCTTC.

The gene calls are TRBV28 and TRBJ2-7; D gene unclear. Germline V CDR1 and CDR2: MDHEN, SYDVKM. Trimming cost V 2 bases and J 3 bases, with 11 bases left between them. The CDR3 length is 14 residues. Here the CDR3 DNA reads TGTGCCAGCAGTTTAACAGTTACTCGCTACGAGCAGTACTTC. Amino acid sequence: CASSLTVTRYEQYF.

In its sample, this clonotype was seen a few times. The V gene is TRBV9, the J gene TRBJ2-7; D uncertain. From germline, CDR1 is SGDLS and CDR2 YYNGEE. This CDR3 has 13 amino acids. V lost 1 base, J lost 2 bases, and 7 bases lay in between. The CDR3 DNA follows: TGTGCCAGCAGCGTAAGTGGTGCCTACGAGCAGTACTTC. Protein sequence: CASSVSGAYEQYF. The full variable domain, rest sourced from reference TRBV9 and TRBJ2-7, is DSGVTQTPKHLITATGQRVTLRCSPRSGDLSVYWYQQSLDQGLQFLIQYYNGEERAKGNILERFSAQQFPDLHSELNLSSLELGDSALYFCASSVSGAYEQYFGPGTRLTVT.

V and J are TRBV5-1 and TRBJ2-7, with a weak D call TRBD1 (6 bases). This CDR3 comprises 13 residues. Germline values: CDR1 SGHRS, CDR2 YFSETQ. Deletions cut 4 bases from V and 4 bases from J, with 12 bases between. The DNA of the CDR3 is TGCGCCAGCAGCATCTCCACAGGGTACGAGCAGTACTTC. Protein: CASSISTGYEQYF.

This clonotype was recorded a few times. The CDR3 coding sequence is TGTGCCAGCAGACTCGGAGGCGGTGGCTACACCTTC. This codes for CASRLGGGGYTF. The rearrangement links TRBV7-9 to TRBJ1-2, with unresolved D. Germline-derived CDR1 and CDR2 are SEHNR and FQNEAQ (reference sequence). The V end was cut by 6 bases, the J end by 7 bases, with 12 bases between. The CDR3 is 12 residues long.